Each of the 12 T cell receptor beta chains below was sequenced from the same sample in a study of liver allograft versus peripheral blood T cells (dated by TCRdb to about 2020). Regarding the complete study: The study compared the T cell receptor repertoires present in transplanted livers with the repertoires present in the peripheral blood of liver transplant recipients.

The instrument was an Illumina MiSeq. Starting from the raw public reads, TCRdb applied fastp trimming at Q25, assembled clones with MiXCR and retained in-frame beta chains. Under each unique CDR3 protein, matching rows form one entry showing the most common genes and DNA. The sample has about 6,600 distinct CDR3 sequences on record, 16% of them singletons. The top ten clones comprise 7.9% of the sample. The receptors come from a human patient who had a liver transplant. After a transplant, not all T cells may be the patient's own; some may come from the graft donor.

This clonotype rates as medium-sized. The CDR3 is CASSGGTGGYSEKLFF. CDR3 in DNA: TGTGCCAGCAGCGGAGGGACAGGGGGCTATAGTGAAAAACTGTTTTTT. V usage is TRBV13 and J usage is TRBJ1-4; TRBD1 agrees at 12 bases. Trimming took 5 bases from V and 7 from J; bases not matched to a gene: 8. CDR3 length equals 16 residues. The germline gives CDR1 PRHDT, CDR2 FYEKMQ (reference sequence).

The V and J genes are TRBV20-1 and TRBJ1-3; D uncertain. V was pared by 2 bases and J by 4 bases, with 6 bases between. Germline-derived CDR1 and CDR2 are DFQATT and SNEGSKA (reference sequence). The CDR3 has 12 residues. The DNA of the CDR3 is TGCAGTGCTAGACCGCAGGGAAACACCATATATTTT. This sequence encodes CSARPQGNTIYF.

The chain recombines TRBV2 with TRBJ2-7; 7 nucleotides match TRBD2. V lost 8 bases to trimming and J lost 3 bases; unmatched junction nucleotides: 19. Germline V gene lookup returns CDR1 SNHLY and CDR2 FYNNEI. This CDR3 spans 17 amino acids. The CDR3 protein is CASVDLGWGGKLYEQYF. The CDR3 region has the DNA TGTGCCAGCGTTGACTTAGGATGGGGGGGAAAACTCTACGAGCAGTACTTC.

The V gene is TRBV20-1, the J gene TRBJ1-1; D gene unclear. Trimming stripped 3 bases from V and 3 bases from J, with 5 bases between. Germline V gives CDR1 DFQATT, CDR2 SNEGSKA (reference sequence). This CDR3 contains 11 residues. CDR3 sequence reads: CSASPDTEAFF. The CDR3 DNA is TGCAGTGCTAGTCCGGACACTGAAGCTTTCTTT.

Within the sample, this clonotype is medium-sized. The rearrangement uses TRBV12-3 or TRBV12-4 and TRBJ1-2; 7 positions match TRBD1. After removal of 3 bases from V and 7 bases from J, the junction contained 5 bases not matched to a gene. The CDR3 runs 13 residues. The CDR3 is CASSFQGEGGYTF. The CDR3 nucleotides are TGTGCCAGCAGTTTCCAGGGGGAAGGTGGCTACACCTTC.

A remark on this clonotype: Mismatch with germline at one junction end may stem from a read error. The genes are TRBV6-5 and TRBJ2-2; 11 nucleotides line up with TRBD2. CDR3 length equals 16 residues. Germline CDR1 reads MNHEY; CDR2 reads SVGAGI. The DNA for the CDR3 is TGTGCCAGCAGATATAGCGGGGGGGCAAACACCAGGGAGCTGTTTTTT. It specifies CASRYSGGANTRELFF.

This clonotype is categorized as medium-sized. V gene TRBV5-4 combines with J gene TRBJ1-1; 9 bases match TRBD1. The J segment lost 4 bases and the V segment lost 5 bases, leaving 6 bases of the junction unmatched. CDR3 length: 14 residues. The germline gives CDR1 SGHNT, CDR2 YYREEE (reference sequence). As DNA, the CDR3 is TGTGCCAGCAGTCCGGGGACAGGGACCACTGAAGCTTTCTTT. It codes for CASSPGTGTTEAFF.

This clonotype was seen a handful of times. The chain combines TRBV20-1 with TRBJ2-7; no definite D call. This CDR3 is 14 amino acids long. From germline, CDR1 is DFQATT and CDR2 SNEGSKA (reference sequence). V lost 0 bases and J 0 bases, leaving 9 bases between the germline ends. The CDR3 here is CSARDLGHSYEQYF. Here the CDR3 DNA reads TGCAGTGCTAGAGATTTAGGGCACTCCTACGAGCAGTACTTC.

The rearrangement links TRBV20-1 to TRBJ1-5, with D uncertain. The CDR3 totals 13 residues. The germline V gene has CDR1 DFQATT and CDR2 SNEGSKA (reference sequence). Trimming took 2 bases from V and 3 from J, leaving 8 bases between them. Here the CDR3 DNA reads TGCAGTGCTAGAATCCGGCTCAATCAGCCCCAGCATTTT. It specifies CSARIRLNQPQHF.

Concerning this clonotype itself: A single base separates this from a much larger clone, so it may be a read error. The chain combines TRBV10-3 with TRBJ1-2; 7 bases match TRBD1. Germline V gene data show CDR1 as ENHRY and CDR2 as SYGVKD. This CDR3 is 13 amino acids long. CDR3 residues: CVIRDSTIYGYTF. CDR3 bases: TGTGTCATCCGGGACAGTACTATCTATGGCTACACCTTC.

Sample share makes this clonotype medium-sized. The rearrangement joins TRBV15 to TRBJ2-1, with a possible D match to TRBD1 (5 bases). Trimming cost V 3 bases and J 4 bases, with 7 bases left between them. Germline assignment: CDR1 LNHNV and CDR2 YYDKDF (reference sequence). The CDR3 has 13 residues. The CDR3 sequence is CATSRTAYNEQFF. DNA for the CDR3: TGTGCCACCAGCAGGACAGCTTACAATGAGCAGTTCTTC.

This clonotype was recorded at least ten times. V and J are TRBV20-1 and TRBJ1-5; TRBD1 matches 10 bases. CDR3 length: 15 residues. Per the germline V gene, CDR1 is DFQATT and CDR2 is SNEGSKA (reference sequence). V was pared by 5 bases and J by 5 bases, with 9 bases of the junction left unmatched. The CDR3 DNA follows: TGCAGTGCTCAGGAGGGACAGGGGCTGGATCAGCCCCAGCATTTT. This sequence encodes CSAQEGQGLDQPQHF.